This T cell receptor beta chain was sequenced for a study of vaccination and CD4 T cells after COVID-19. Oncomine TCR Beta short-read sequencing was applied to DNA from cultured CD4+ T cells. In TCRdb, the PCR reads were re-called with MiXCR into one record per CDR3 protein. The sample records thousands of distinct CDR3 sequences, roughly 23% being singletons. About this clonotype itself: Its antigen is still unknown.

Described treatment: roughly 11-day PBMC culture with coronavirus spike peptide pools or control peptides (ViraFEST assay). This clonotype originated in a human donor with COVID-19. Sequenced sample: cultured CD4+ T cells from blood.

CDR3 in amino acids: CASSQTGSSPLHF. CDR3 in DNA: TGTGCCAGCAGCCAGACGGGGAGTTCACCCCTCCACTTT. The V call is TRBV7-2, the J call TRBJ1-6; the D is unclear. The CDR3 runs 13 residues. V was clipped by 5 bases and J by 9 bases, with 11 bases between them. Germline V gives CDR1 SGHTA, CDR2 FQGNSA. The variable domain in full, completed from reference TRBV7-2 and TRBJ1-6, reads GAGVSQSPSNKVTEKGKDVELRCDPISGHTALYWYRQSLGQGLEFLIYFQGNSAPDKSGLPSDRFSAERTGGSVSTLTIQRTQQEDSAVYLCASSQTGSSPLHFGNGTRLTVT.